The T cell receptor beta chain described here comes from a study of blood T cell repertoires in COVID-19. The CDR3 has 11 residues. Between the trimmed V and J ends, which lost 5 bases and 7 bases, there was a span of 11 bases. Germline assignment: CDR1 DFQATT and CDR2 SNEGSKA (reference sequence). TCRdb's copy holds only in-frame clones and misses some; the assay was immunoSEQ multiplex PCR. The sample holds approximately 140,000 clones, almost 85% seen once. The specimen sequenced was PBMCs or T cells enriched from blood (not recorded which). This chain uses TRBV20-1 with TRBJ1-1; weak D call: TRBD1 (5 bases). This receptor was identified in a man aged 35 to 55 with acute COVID-19. The CDR3 loop reads CSAQQEYEAFF. CDR3 coding DNA: TGCAGTGCTCAACAGGAATATGAAGCTTTCTTT.